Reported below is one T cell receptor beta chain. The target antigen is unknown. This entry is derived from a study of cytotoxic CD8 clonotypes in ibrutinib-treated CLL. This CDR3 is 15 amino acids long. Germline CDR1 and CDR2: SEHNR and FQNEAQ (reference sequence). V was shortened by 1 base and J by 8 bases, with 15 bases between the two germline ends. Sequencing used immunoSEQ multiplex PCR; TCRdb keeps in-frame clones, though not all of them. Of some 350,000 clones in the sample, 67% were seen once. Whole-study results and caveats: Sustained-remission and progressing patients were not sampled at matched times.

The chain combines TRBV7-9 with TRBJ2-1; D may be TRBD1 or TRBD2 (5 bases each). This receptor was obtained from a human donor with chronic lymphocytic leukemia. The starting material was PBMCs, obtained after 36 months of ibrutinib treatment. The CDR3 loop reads CASSLVVVGTYEQFF. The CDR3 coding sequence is TGTGCCAGCAGCTTAGTTGTGGTGGGGACCTATGAGCAGTTCTTC.